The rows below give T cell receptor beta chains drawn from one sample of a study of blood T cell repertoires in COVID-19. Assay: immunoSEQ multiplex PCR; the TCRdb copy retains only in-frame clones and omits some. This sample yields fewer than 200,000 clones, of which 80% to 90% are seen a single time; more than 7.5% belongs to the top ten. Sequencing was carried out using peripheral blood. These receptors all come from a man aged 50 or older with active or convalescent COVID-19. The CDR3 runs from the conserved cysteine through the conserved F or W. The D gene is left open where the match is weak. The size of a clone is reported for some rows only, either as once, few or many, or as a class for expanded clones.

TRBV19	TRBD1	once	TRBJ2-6	CASSRDRGRTGANVLTF	TGTGCCAGTAGTAGGGACAGGGGGAGAACTGGGGCCAACGTCCTGACTTTC
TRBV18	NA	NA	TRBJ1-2	CASSPNRETNYGYTF	TGTGCCAGCTCACCAAACAGGGAGACTAACTATGGCTACACCTTC
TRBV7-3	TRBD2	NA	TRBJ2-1	CASSPTSGRSYNEQFF	TGTGCCAGCAGTCCTACTAGCGGGAGGTCCTACAATGAGCAGTTCTTC
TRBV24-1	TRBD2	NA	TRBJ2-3	CAATSGSADTQYF	TGTGCCGCAACTAGCGGGAGTGCAGATACGCAGTATTTT
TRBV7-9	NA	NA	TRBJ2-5	CASSSQGGQETQYF	TGTGCCAGCAGCTCTCAGGGGGGTCAAGAGACCCAGTACTTC
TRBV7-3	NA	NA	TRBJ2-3	CASSLDSYTDTQYF	TGTGCCAGCAGCCTGGACTCCTACACAGATACGCAGTATTTT
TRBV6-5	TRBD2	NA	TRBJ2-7	CASSYSFSGYSYEQYF	TGTGCCAGCAGTTACTCATTTAGCGGGTACTCCTACGAGCAGTACTTC
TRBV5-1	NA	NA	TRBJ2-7	CASSLGAGVGEQYF	TGCGCCAGCAGCTTGGGGGCAGGGGTAGGCGAGCAGTACTTC
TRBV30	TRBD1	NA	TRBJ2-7	CAWSVLGTGDEQYF	TGTGCCTGGAGTGTTTTAGGGACAGGGGACGAGCAGTACTTC
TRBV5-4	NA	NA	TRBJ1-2	CASSSTDYGYTF	TGTGCCAGCAGCTCGACAGACTATGGCTACACCTTC
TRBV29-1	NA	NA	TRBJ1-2	CSVDLGHGYTF	TGCAGCGTTGATTTGGGGCATGGCTACACCTTC
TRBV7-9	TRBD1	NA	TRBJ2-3	CATKRQGSGTDTQYF	TGTGCCACCAAGAGACAGGGATCAGGCACAGATACGCAGTATTTT
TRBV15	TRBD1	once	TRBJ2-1	CATSPVGQGYNEQFF	TGTGCCACCAGCCCTGTTGGACAGGGCTACAATGAGCAGTTCTTC
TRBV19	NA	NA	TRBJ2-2	CASIEDSPNTGELFF	TGTGCCAGTATCGAAGACAGTCCAAACACCGGGGAGCTGTTTTTT
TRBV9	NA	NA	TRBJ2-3	CASSVGVMGPNTDTQYF	TGTGCCAGCAGCGTAGGGGTGATGGGGCCGAACACAGATACGCAGTATTTT
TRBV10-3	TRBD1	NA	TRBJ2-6	CAISEWTGISGANVLTF	TGTGCCATCAGTGAGTGGACAGGGATCTCTGGGGCCAACGTCCTGACTTTC
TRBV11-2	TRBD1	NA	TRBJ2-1	CASSPRRQGPYNEQFF	TGTGCCAGCAGCCCCCGTCGACAGGGACCGTACAATGAGCAGTTCTTC
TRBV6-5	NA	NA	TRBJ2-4	CASNPGDSNIQYF	TGTGCCAGCAACCCCGGGGACTCCAACATTCAGTACTTC
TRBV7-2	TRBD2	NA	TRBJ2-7	CASSFGTTLEQYF	TGTGCCAGCAGCTTCGGGACTACCCTCGAGCAGTACTTC
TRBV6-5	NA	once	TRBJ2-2	CASSFSPDTTGELFF	TGTGCCAGCAGTTTTTCCCCGGACACCACCGGGGAGCTGTTTTTT
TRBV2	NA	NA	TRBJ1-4	CASRGLTNEKLFF	TGTGCCAGCCGGGGACTGACCAATGAAAAACTGTTTTTT
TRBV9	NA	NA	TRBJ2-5	CASSRRGEIETQYF	TGTGCCAGCAGCAGACGGGGTGAGATAGAGACCCAGTACTTC
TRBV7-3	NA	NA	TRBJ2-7	CASSLSGLSSYEQYF	TGTGCCAGCAGCTTATCGGGACTCAGCTCCTACGAGCAGTACTTC
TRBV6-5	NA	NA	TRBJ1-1	CASRTATMNTEAFF	TGTGCCAGTCGGACAGCCACCATGAACACTGAAGCTTTCTTT
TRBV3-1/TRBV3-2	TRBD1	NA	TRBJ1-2	CASSQLGTAQGNYGYTF	TGTGCCAGCAGCCAACTTGGGACAGCCCAGGGTAACTATGGCTACACCTTC